These T cell receptor beta chains were read from a single sample in a study of OX40 agonist ivuxolimab in advanced cancers. Generated by immunoSEQ multiplex PCR, the TCRdb table keeps only in-frame clones and is missing some. The sample includes 50,000 to 65,000 clones, roughly 90% of them seen just once. The sample was CD4+ or CD8+ T cells sorted from blood, taken in a trial of the OX40 agonist ivuxolimab. The receptors stem from an adult with an advanced solid tumor such as melanoma, head and neck, liver or kidney cancer. Each CDR3 is given with its conserved first and last residue. Each record gives: J gene, D gene, V gene, clone size, CDR3 protein, CDR3 DNA. A D gene is named only where the DNA matches it firmly. Some rows have no size entry. The others give once, few or many, or a class for an expanded clone.

J gene: TRBJ1-5
D gene: .
V gene: TRBV5-1
clone size: .
CDR3 protein: CASSFGPTFYSWQSAPAF
CDR3 DNA: TGCGCCAGCAGCTTTGGCCCCACATTCTATAGCTGGCAATCAGCCCCAGCATTT

J gene: TRBJ2-7
D gene: .
V gene: TRBV19
clone size: .
CDR3 protein: CASSRGTSYEQYF
CDR3 DNA: TGTGCCAGTAGCCGCGGGACATCGTACGAGCAGTACTTC

J gene: TRBJ1-3
D gene: TRBD1
V gene: TRBV19
clone size: .
CDR3 protein: CASSMVGGGNTIYF
CDR3 DNA: TGTGCCAGTAGTATGGTAGGGGGCGGAAACACCATATATTTT

J gene: TRBJ1-2
D gene: .
V gene: TRBV7-2
clone size: .
CDR3 protein: CASSSYMAYGYTF
CDR3 DNA: TGTGCCAGCAGCTCCTATATGGCCTATGGCTACACCTTC

J gene: TRBJ2-7
D gene: TRBD2
V gene: TRBV6-5
clone size: .
CDR3 protein: CASSARASGSYEQYF
CDR3 DNA: TGTGCCAGCAGCGCCCGGGCTAGCGGGAGCTACGAGCAGTACTTC

J gene: TRBJ2-7
D gene: .
V gene: TRBV7-2
clone size: .
CDR3 protein: CASSLGQGTYEQYF
CDR3 DNA: TGTGCCAGCAGCTTAGGTCAGGGAACTTACGAGCAGTACTTC

J gene: TRBJ2-2
D gene: TRBD1
V gene: TRBV6-1
clone size: .
CDR3 protein: CASSDYGQGNTGELFF
CDR3 DNA: TGTGCCAGCAGTGATTACGGACAGGGGAACACCGGGGAGCTGTTTTTT

J gene: TRBJ1-2
D gene: .
V gene: TRBV30
clone size: .
CDR3 protein: CAWTLHGRDYGYTF
CDR3 DNA: TGTGCCTGGACCCTACATGGACGGGACTATGGCTACACCTTC

J gene: TRBJ2-7
D gene: .
V gene: TRBV6-1
clone size: .
CDR3 protein: CASSGDSRYYEQYF
CDR3 DNA: TGTGCCAGCAGTGGCGACAGCCGATACTACGAGCAGTACTTC

J gene: TRBJ1-1
D gene: .
V gene: TRBV5-1
clone size: few
CDR3 protein: CASSLAENTEAFF
CDR3 DNA: TGCGCCAGCAGCTTGGCGGAGAACACTGAAGCTTTCTTT

J gene: TRBJ2-7
D gene: TRBD1
V gene: TRBV19
clone size: .
CDR3 protein: CASSIVGQGFYEQYF
CDR3 DNA: TGTGCCAGTAGTATAGTGGGACAGGGCTTCTACGAGCAGTACTTC

J gene: TRBJ2-4
D gene: .
V gene: TRBV28
clone size: .
CDR3 protein: CASSLLGQGGRDIQYF
CDR3 DNA: TGTGCCAGCAGTTTGTTGGGTCAGGGTGGACGGGACATTCAGTACTTC

J gene: TRBJ2-7
D gene: TRBD2
V gene: TRBV6-1
clone size: .
CDR3 protein: CASTRTSGSSYEQYF
CDR3 DNA: TGTGCCAGCACCAGGACTAGCGGGAGCTCCTACGAGCAGTACTTC

J gene: TRBJ2-5
D gene: TRBD2
V gene: TRBV9
clone size: .
CDR3 protein: CASSPNPGGLAGSQETQYF
CDR3 DNA: TGTGCCAGCAGCCCCAACCCCGGGGGACTAGCGGGATCCCAAGAGACCCAGTACTTC

J gene: TRBJ2-7
D gene: TRBD1
V gene: TRBV19
clone size: .
CDR3 protein: CASSTPGQGAYEQYF
CDR3 DNA: TGTGCCAGTAGTACCCCGGGACAGGGGGCCTACGAGCAGTACTTC

J gene: TRBJ2-7
D gene: .
V gene: TRBV18
clone size: .
CDR3 protein: CASSPIQGTHEQYF
CDR3 DNA: TGTGCCAGCTCACCGATTCAGGGGACCCACGAGCAGTACTTC

J gene: TRBJ2-3
D gene: .
V gene: TRBV21-1
clone size: .
CDR3 protein: CASRTKVVMQDTQYF
CDR3 DNA: TGTGCCAGCAGAACGAAGGTAGTCATGCAAGATACGCAGTATTTT

J gene: TRBJ2-2
D gene: TRBD2
V gene: TRBV4-3
clone size: .
CDR3 protein: CASSQDLGLAGRSTGELFF
CDR3 DNA: TGCGCCAGCAGCCAAGATCTGGGACTAGCGGGACGATCTACCGGGGAGCTGTTTTTT

J gene: TRBJ1-1
D gene: .
V gene: TRBV2
clone size: .
CDR3 protein: CASSEAPSEAFF
CDR3 DNA: TGTGCCAGCAGTGAGGCCCCCTCTGAAGCTTTCTTT

J gene: TRBJ2-5
D gene: .
V gene: TRBV14
clone size: .
CDR3 protein: CASSPRIGAQETQYF
CDR3 DNA: TGTGCCAGCAGCCCGAGGATTGGGGCGCAAGAGACCCAGTACTTC

J gene: TRBJ1-4
D gene: TRBD1
V gene: TRBV4-1
clone size: .
CDR3 protein: CASSRSGTGREKLFF
CDR3 DNA: TGCGCCAGCAGCCGTTCCGGGACAGGACGGGAAAAACTGTTTTTT

J gene: TRBJ2-7
D gene: TRBD1
V gene: TRBV5-6
clone size: .
CDR3 protein: CASSSTDRDEQYF
CDR3 DNA: TGTGCCAGCAGCTCTACCGACAGGGACGAGCAGTACTTC

J gene: TRBJ2-1
D gene: TRBD2
V gene: TRBV28
clone size: .
CDR3 protein: CASTRVIAGGYNEQFF
CDR3 DNA: TGTGCCAGCACCCGAGTTATAGCGGGAGGGTACAATGAGCAGTTCTTC

J gene: TRBJ1-2
D gene: TRBD1
V gene: TRBV6-1
clone size: .
CDR3 protein: CASSEAGQGYGYTF
CDR3 DNA: TGTGCCAGCAGTGAAGCAGGACAGGGGTATGGCTACACCTTC

J gene: TRBJ2-5
D gene: TRBD1
V gene: TRBV30
clone size: .
CDR3 protein: CARSFWDRAQETQYF
CDR3 DNA: TGTGCCCGGAGTTTCTGGGACAGGGCCCAAGAGACCCAGTACTTC

J gene: TRBJ2-5
D gene: .
V gene: TRBV4-2
clone size: .
CDR3 protein: CASSQGIRREETQYF
CDR3 DNA: TGTGCCAGCAGCCAAGGTATCCGAAGGGAAGAGACCCAGTACTTC

J gene: TRBJ2-2
D gene: .
V gene: TRBV30
clone size: once
CDR3 protein: CAWNRDHTGELFF
CDR3 DNA: TGTGCCTGGAACAGGGATCACACCGGGGAGCTGTTTTTT

J gene: TRBJ2-7
D gene: TRBD1
V gene: TRBV2
clone size: .
CDR3 protein: CASSWTGVYEQYF
CDR3 DNA: TGTGCCAGCAGTTGGACAGGGGTTTACGAGCAGTACTTC

J gene: TRBJ2-7
D gene: .
V gene: TRBV7-6
clone size: .
CDR3 protein: CASSLMAGASEQYF
CDR3 DNA: TGTGCCAGCAGCTTAATGGCGGGGGCGAGCGAGCAGTACTTC

J gene: TRBJ2-1
D gene: .
V gene: TRBV5-1
clone size: .
CDR3 protein: CASSPTIRTATSIEQFF
CDR3 DNA: TGCGCCAGCAGCCCGACGATCCGGACAGCAACTAGCATTGAGCAGTTCTTC

J gene: TRBJ2-7
D gene: .
V gene: TRBV30
clone size: once
CDR3 protein: CAWRFYEQYF
CDR3 DNA: TGTGCCTGGAGGTTTTACGAGCAGTACTTC

J gene: TRBJ2-5
D gene: .
V gene: TRBV10-3
clone size: .
CDR3 protein: CAISADSVETQYF
CDR3 DNA: TGTGCCATCAGTGCGGACAGCGTGGAGACCCAGTACTTC

J gene: TRBJ2-7
D gene: .
V gene: TRBV11-2
clone size: .
CDR3 protein: CASSRGREYEQYF
CDR3 DNA: TGTGCCAGCAGCCGAGGACGGGAATACGAGCAGTACTTC

J gene: TRBJ1-6
D gene: .
V gene: TRBV5-1
clone size: .
CDR3 protein: CASSFGSSYNSPLHF
CDR3 DNA: TGCGCCAGCAGCTTCGGGAGCTCCTATAATTCACCCCTCCACTTT

J gene: TRBJ2-5
D gene: .
V gene: TRBV27
clone size: .
CDR3 protein: CASQETQYF
CDR3 DNA: TGTGCCAGCCAAGAGACCCAGTACTTC

J gene: TRBJ2-1
D gene: .
V gene: TRBV5-6
clone size: .
CDR3 protein: CASSWGDSSYNEQFF
CDR3 DNA: TGTGCCAGCAGCTGGGGGGACAGCTCCTACAATGAGCAGTTCTTC

J gene: TRBJ2-2
D gene: TRBD1
V gene: TRBV19
clone size: .
CDR3 protein: CASRRVTGQGAAGELFF
CDR3 DNA: TGTGCCAGTAGGCGGGTCACGGGACAGGGGGCCGCCGGGGAGCTGTTTTTT

J gene: TRBJ2-1
D gene: .
V gene: TRBV2
clone size: .
CDR3 protein: CASSVQSGMVF
CDR3 DNA: TGTGCCAGCAGCGTACAGAGTGGTATGGTCTTC

J gene: TRBJ1-1
D gene: .
V gene: TRBV28
clone size: .
CDR3 protein: CATLDKGAEAFF
CDR3 DNA: TGTGCCACCCTGGACAAGGGCGCTGAAGCTTTCTTT

J gene: TRBJ1-5
D gene: TRBD1
V gene: TRBV19
clone size: .
CDR3 protein: CASSKTGAFRPQHF
CDR3 DNA: TGTGCCAGTAGTAAAACAGGGGCCTTTCGGCCCCAGCATTTT

J gene: TRBJ2-3
D gene: TRBD2
V gene: TRBV28
clone size: .
CDR3 protein: CASSFSGTITDTQYF
CDR3 DNA: TGTGCCAGCAGTTTTAGCGGGACAATCACAGATACGCAGTATTTT

J gene: TRBJ2-7
D gene: .
V gene: TRBV29-1
clone size: .
CDR3 protein: CSVEGQAEDEQYF
CDR3 DNA: TGCAGCGTTGAAGGACAAGCCGAGGACGAGCAGTACTTC

J gene: TRBJ2-7
D gene: .
V gene: TRBV7-9
clone size: .
CDR3 protein: CASSAGQQTYEQYF
CDR3 DNA: TGTGCCAGCAGCGCCGGACAGCAGACCTACGAGCAGTACTTC

J gene: TRBJ2-3
D gene: TRBD1
V gene: TRBV30
clone size: .
CDR3 protein: CAWSADRGRVDTQYF
CDR3 DNA: TGTGCCTGGAGTGCGGACAGGGGGCGAGTGGATACGCAGTATTTT

J gene: TRBJ1-6
D gene: .
V gene: TRBV6-1
clone size: .
CDR3 protein: CASSERSFNSPLHF
CDR3 DNA: TGTGCCAGCAGTGAAAGGTCGTTTAATTCACCCCTCCACTTT

J gene: TRBJ2-7
D gene: TRBD1
V gene: TRBV7-2
clone size: .
CDR3 protein: CASSPRDRGNEQYF
CDR3 DNA: TGTGCCAGCAGCCCCCGGGACAGGGGCAACGAGCAGTACTTC

J gene: TRBJ1-5
D gene: TRBD1
V gene: TRBV2
clone size: once
CDR3 protein: CASKPTGGHQPQHF
CDR3 DNA: TGTGCCAGCAAGCCGACAGGGGGTCATCAGCCCCAGCATTTT

J gene: TRBJ1-1
D gene: .
V gene: TRBV10-3
clone size: .
CDR3 protein: CAISDRDTEAFF
CDR3 DNA: TGTGCCATCAGTGACAGGGACACTGAAGCTTTCTTT

J gene: TRBJ2-7
D gene: .
V gene: TRBV10-3
clone size: .
CDR3 protein: CAVTSDPYEQYF
CDR3 DNA: TGTGCCGTGACAAGCGATCCCTACGAGCAGTACTTC

J gene: TRBJ1-2
D gene: .
V gene: TRBV30
clone size: .
CDR3 protein: CAWSYTPPGTDYGYTF
CDR3 DNA: TGTGCCTGGAGTTATACCCCCCCCGGGACGGACTATGGCTACACCTTC

J gene: TRBJ2-3
D gene: TRBD1
V gene: TRBV6-5
clone size: once
CDR3 protein: CASQGADTQYF
CDR3 DNA: TGTGCCAGCCAGGGGGCAGATACGCAGTATTTT

J gene: TRBJ2-3
D gene: TRBD2
V gene: TRBV19
clone size: once
CDR3 protein: CASSIHLAESTDTQYF
CDR3 DNA: TGTGCCAGTAGTATTCATCTAGCGGAGAGCACAGATACGCAGTATTTT